This is a list of T cell receptor beta chains from one sample in a study of blood T cell repertoires in COVID-19. Sequencing was performed with immunoSEQ multiplex PCR; in TCRdb, only in-frame clones are kept and a portion is missing. The data contain 55,000 to 90,000 clones, 86% of them singletons. What was sequenced was peripheral blood. Receptor source: a man aged 70 or older with active COVID-19. CDR3s include the opening cysteine and the closing phenylalanine or tryptophan.

v_call: TRBV4-1
j_call: TRBJ1-5
cdr3_aa: CASSQALVGGGKPQHF

v_call: TRBV20-1
j_call: TRBJ1-3
cdr3_aa: CSASSGRAGNTIYF

v_call: TRBV18
j_call: TRBJ2-1
cdr3_aa: CASSPTSGNEQFF

v_call: TRBV6-5
j_call: TRBJ2-1
cdr3_aa: CASSRGLPNEQFF

v_call: TRBV5-4
j_call: TRBJ2-2
cdr3_aa: CASSLRQGVGTGELFF

v_call: TRBV4-3
j_call: TRBJ2-1
cdr3_aa: CASSPGTPAGNEQFF

v_call: TRBV4-1
j_call: TRBJ1-2
cdr3_aa: CASSPRGLGYGYTF

v_call: TRBV7-8
j_call: TRBJ1-2
cdr3_aa: CASRGSGDGYTF

v_call: TRBV10-3
j_call: TRBJ2-1
cdr3_aa: CAISESGLPPGNEQFF

v_call: TRBV5-1
j_call: TRBJ2-5
cdr3_aa: CASSLGTTGGGETQYF

v_call: TRBV7-2
j_call: TRBJ2-1
cdr3_aa: CASSAGPGRNEQFF

v_call: TRBV10-1
j_call: TRBJ2-3
cdr3_aa: CASSDPTQGFVTDTQYF

v_call: TRBV15
j_call: TRBJ2-1
cdr3_aa: CATSRLASGPRGNEQFF

v_call: TRBV7-2
j_call: TRBJ2-6
cdr3_aa: CASSPGGPGANVLTF

v_call: TRBV12-3/TRBV12-4
j_call: TRBJ1-2
cdr3_aa: CASSLGGTYGYTF

v_call: TRBV3-1/TRBV3-2
j_call: TRBJ2-3
cdr3_aa: CASSHGTTSNKTDTQYF

v_call: TRBV19
j_call: TRBJ2-7
cdr3_aa: CASSIQQGRKEQYF

v_call: TRBV27
j_call: TRBJ2-7
cdr3_aa: CASSPGTSIHEQYF

v_call: TRBV2
j_call: TRBJ2-1
cdr3_aa: CASSRTSGGSSYNEQFF

v_call: TRBV5-8
j_call: TRBJ1-1
cdr3_aa: CASSWGPGLGTEAFF